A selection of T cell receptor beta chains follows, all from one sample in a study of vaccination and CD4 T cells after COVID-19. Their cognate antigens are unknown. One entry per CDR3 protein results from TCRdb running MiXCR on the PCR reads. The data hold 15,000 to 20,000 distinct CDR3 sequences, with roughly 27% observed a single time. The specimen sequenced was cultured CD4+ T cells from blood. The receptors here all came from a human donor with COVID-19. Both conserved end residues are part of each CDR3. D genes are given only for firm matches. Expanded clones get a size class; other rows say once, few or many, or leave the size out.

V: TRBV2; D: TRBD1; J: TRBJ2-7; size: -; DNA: TGTGCCAGGAGCCGGGACAGGGGATACGAGCAGTACTTC; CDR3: CARSRDRGYEQYF
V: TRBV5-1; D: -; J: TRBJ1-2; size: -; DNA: TGCGCCAGCAGCTTGTCCGGGGGCACCTATGGCTACACCTTC; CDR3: CASSLSGGTYGYTF
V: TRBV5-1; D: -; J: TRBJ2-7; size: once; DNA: TGCGCCAGCAGCTTGGAAGGACAGTACGAGCAGTACTTC; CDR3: CASSLEGQYEQYF
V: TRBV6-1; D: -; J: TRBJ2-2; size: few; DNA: TGTGCCAGCAACTTTGGGGGTTACACCGGGGAGCTGTTTTTT; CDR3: CASNFGGYTGELFF
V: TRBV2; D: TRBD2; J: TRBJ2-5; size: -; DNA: TGTGCCAGCATCGCACAGCGGGGCTCCGGACAGACCCAGTACTTC; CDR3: CASIAQRGSGQTQYF
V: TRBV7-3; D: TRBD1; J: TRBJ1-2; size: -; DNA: TGTGCCAGCAGCTCACAACAGGGGAACGGCTACACCTTC; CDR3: CASSSQQGNGYTF
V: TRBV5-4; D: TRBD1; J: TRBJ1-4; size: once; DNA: TGTGCCAGCAGCTTGGGGGGGGGACAGGGACGGGAAAAACTGTTTTTT; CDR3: CASSLGGGQGREKLFF
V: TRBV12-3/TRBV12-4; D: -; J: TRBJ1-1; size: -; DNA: TGTGCCAGCAGTTTAGAGGGAGGGAAGACTGAAGCTTTCTTT; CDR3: CASSLEGGKTEAFF
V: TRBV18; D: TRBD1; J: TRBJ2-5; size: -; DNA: TGTGCCAGCTCACCACCGGGACAGGGGCGTGAGACCCAGTACTTC; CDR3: CASSPPGQGRETQYF
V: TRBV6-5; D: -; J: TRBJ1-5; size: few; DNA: TGTGCCAGCAGTTACGGGGGGCGTCATCAGCCCCAGCATTTT; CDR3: CASSYGGRHQPQHF
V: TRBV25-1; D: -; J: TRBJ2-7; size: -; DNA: TGTGCCAGCAGTGAGAGCTCCTACGAGCAGTACTTC; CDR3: CASSESSYEQYF
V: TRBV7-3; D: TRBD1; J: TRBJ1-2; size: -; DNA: TGTGCCAGCAGCCTTGACAGGGATCATGGCTACACCTTC; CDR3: CASSLDRDHGYTF
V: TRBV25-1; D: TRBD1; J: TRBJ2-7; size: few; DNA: TGTGCCAGCAGCCGGGACAGGGGCCACGAGCAGTACTTC; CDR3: CASSRDRGHEQYF
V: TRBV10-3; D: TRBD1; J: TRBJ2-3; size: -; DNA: TGTGCCATCAGGGACAGGGGGCGGACAAGCACAGATACGCAGTATTTT; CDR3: CAIRDRGRTSTDTQYF
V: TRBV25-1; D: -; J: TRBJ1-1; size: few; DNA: TGTGCCAGCAGTGAATCCGGGAGGACTGAAGCTTTCTTT; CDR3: CASSESGRTEAFF
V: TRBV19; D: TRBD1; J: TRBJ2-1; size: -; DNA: TGTGCCAGTAGTGCCCACGGTGGACAGGGGATGGATGAGCAGTTCTTC; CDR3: CASSAHGGQGMDEQFF
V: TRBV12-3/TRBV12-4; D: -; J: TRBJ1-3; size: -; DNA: TGTGCCAGCAGTTTTGCAGGGTTGGGAAACACCATATATTTT; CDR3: CASSFAGLGNTIYF
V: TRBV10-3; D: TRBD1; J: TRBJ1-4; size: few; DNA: TGTGCCATCAGGGAGGACAGGGTAAATGAAAAACTGTTTTTT; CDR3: CAIREDRVNEKLFF
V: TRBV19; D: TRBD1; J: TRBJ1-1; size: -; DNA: TGTGCCAGTAGTACCCGGGACAGGGACGCTTTCTTT; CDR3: CASSTRDRDAFF
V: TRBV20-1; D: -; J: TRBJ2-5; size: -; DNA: TGCAGTGCTAGAGTGGTTGTGGCCGGATTTGGGGCCCAGTACTTC; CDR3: CSARVVVAGFGAQYF
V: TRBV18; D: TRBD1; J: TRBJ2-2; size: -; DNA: TGTGCCAGCTCACCACGTCCGGGACAGGGAGGAACCGGGGAGCTGTTTTTT; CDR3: CASSPRPGQGGTGELFF
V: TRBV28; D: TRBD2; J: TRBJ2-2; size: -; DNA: TGTGCCAGCAGTTCGACGGGAATCGGGGGGAAGTACGGGGAGCTGTTTTTT; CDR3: CASSSTGIGGKYGELFF
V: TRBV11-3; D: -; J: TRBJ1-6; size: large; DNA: TGTGCCAGCAGCTTAGATAGTCGGGCTGGGTCACCCCTCCACTTT; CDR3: CASSLDSRAGSPLHF
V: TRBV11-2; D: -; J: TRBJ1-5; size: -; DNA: TGTGCCAGCAGCCAGGGATTAAGCAATCAGCCCCAGCATTTT; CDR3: CASSQGLSNQPQHF
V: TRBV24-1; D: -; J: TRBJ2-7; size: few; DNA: TGTGCCACCAGTCTAAACAGAACCTACGAGCAGTACTTC; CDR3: CATSLNRTYEQYF
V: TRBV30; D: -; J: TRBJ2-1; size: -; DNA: TGTGCCTGGAAGGAGGATTCGGACAACAATGAGCAGTTCTTC; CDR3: CAWKEDSDNNEQFF
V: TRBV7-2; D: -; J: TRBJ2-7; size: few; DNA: TGTGCCAGCAGCTCACCTGCCGGGGTATCGGGGAGTCGTTACGAGCAGTACTTC; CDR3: CASSSPAGVSGSRYEQYF
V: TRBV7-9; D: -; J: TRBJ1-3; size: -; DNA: TGTGCCAGCAGCCCTTCTGGAAACACCATATATTTT; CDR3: CASSPSGNTIYF
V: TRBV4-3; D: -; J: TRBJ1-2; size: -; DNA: TGCGCCAGCAGCCAAGTGGACAGACTCCCCCATGGCTACACCTTC; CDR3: CASSQVDRLPHGYTF